One and the same sample provided the 20 T cell receptor beta chains below, sequenced in a study of control samples from healthy donors and cancer patients. Profiled with immunoSEQ multiplex PCR; TCRdb holds only in-frame clones, not every one. Here the sample spans 350,000 to 450,000 clones, 80% to 95% being singletons. The sample taken for sequencing was PBMCs. Source of these receptors: a man between 40 and 49 years old with head and neck cancer.

The chain employs TRBV6-1 and TRBJ2-3; D unresolved. The CDR3 loop spans 15 amino acids. The V and J ends lost 3 bases and 0 bases respectively, with 10 bases between them. Germline V gives CDR1 MNHNS, CDR2 SASEGT. The CDR3 protein is CASSESLRSTDTQYF. CDR3 in DNA: TGTGCCAGCAGTGAGTCTCTTCGTAGCACAGATACGCAGTATTTT.

This clone has just one count. CDR3 amino acids: CASSWDRGYGYTF. In nucleotides, the CDR3 is TGTGCCAGCAGTTGGGACAGGGGTTATGGCTACACCTTC. The chain links TRBV27 to TRBJ1-2, with 10 positions matching TRBD1. This CDR3 spans 13 amino acids. CDR1 and CDR2 from the germline V gene are MNHEY and SMNVEV (reference sequence). The ends lost 4 bases at V and 5 bases at J; junction bases unmatched: 1.

The rearrangement uses TRBV28 and TRBJ2-5, with 10 positions matching TRBD2. The ends lost 1 base at V and 7 bases at J; junction bases unmatched: 9. CDR1 and CDR2 from the germline V gene are MDHEN and SYDVKM. The CDR3 contains 16 residues. CDR3 sequence (DNA): TGTGCCAGCAGTTTATTAAAGCGGGAGGGCCGATGGACCCAGTACTTC. It translates to CASSLLKREGRWTQYF.

The chain employs TRBV6-5 and TRBJ1-5, with 8 bases lining up with TRBD1. The CDR3 runs to 15 residues. The germline gives CDR1 MNHEY, CDR2 SVGAGI. V lost 2 bases, J lost 4 bases, and 4 bases stayed unmatched. This CDR3 is CASSYQGTGNQPQHF. CDR3 nucleotides: TGTGCCAGCAGTTACCAGGGGACAGGTAATCAGCCCCAGCATTTT.

The CDR3 DNA reads TGTGCCAGCAGCCGTGTGACGGACGCAACTAATGAAAAACTGTTTTTT. Translated: CASSRVTDATNEKLFF. The chain joins TRBV7-8 to TRBJ1-4; D is uncertain. CDR1 and CDR2 (germline): SGHVS, FQNEAQ. V shed 5 bases and J shed 0 bases, with 13 bases lying between them. The CDR3 is made up of 16 amino acids.

This clone was detected once. This chain connects TRBV9 to TRBJ1-1; D gene ambiguous. Germline V gene lookup returns CDR1 SGDLS and CDR2 YYNGEE. V was trimmed by 3 bases and J by 4 bases, leaving 10 bases between them. The CDR3 runs 13 residues. CDR3 nucleotide sequence: TGTGCCAGCAGCGGAGTAGTCGGCACTGAAGCTTTCTTT. Protein: CASSGVVGTEAFF.

The CDR3 DNA sequence: TGTGCCAGCAGCTTAGGGGACTTCTACGAGCAGTACTTC. Its protein product is CASSLGDFYEQYF. The gene calls are TRBV13 and TRBJ2-7; a weak D match, TRBD2 (5 bases). Trimming took 0 bases from V and 3 from J, leaving 6 bases between them. Germline values: CDR1 PRHDT, CDR2 FYEKMQ (reference sequence). This CDR3 is 13 amino acids long.

This chain connects TRBV10-3 to TRBJ2-6; 8 bases line up with TRBD1. V gave up 5 bases and J gave up 0 bases; unmatched junction bases: 3. CDR1 and CDR2 (germline): ENHRY, SYGVKD. This CDR3 has 16 amino acids. The CDR3 sequence is CAISPGQVSGANVLTF. In DNA form, the CDR3 reads TGTGCCATCAGTCCGGGACAGGTCTCTGGGGCCAACGTCCTGACTTTC.

V usage is TRBV4-3 and J usage is TRBJ2-6; 11 nucleotides align to TRBD1. This CDR3 contains 19 residues. Germline lookup yields CDR1 LGHNA and CDR2 YSLEER. V lost 4 bases and J lost 4; bases outside the gene matches: 12. The CDR3 reads CASSLGLGQGARGANVLTF. DNA of the CDR3: TGCGCCAGCAGCCTAGGCCTAGGACAGGGGGCGAGGGGGGCCAACGTCCTGACTTTC.

Regarding this clone: A much larger clonotype is one base distant, so this may be a read error. Here the CDR3 DNA reads TGTGCCAGCAGCCGGGGGACACGGAACACCGGGGAGCTGTTTTTT. Translating gives CASSRGTRNTGELFF. The J gene is TRBJ2-2, the V gene TRBV6-5; D tentatively reads TRBD1 or TRBD2 (6 bases each). The V gene lost 6 bases and the J gene lost 1 base, with 12 bases spanning the gap. Germline assignment: CDR1 MNHEY and CDR2 SVGAGI. CDR3 length: 15 residues.

The gene calls are TRBV5-1 and TRBJ2-7; 7 nucleotides line up with TRBD1. V lost 4 bases, J lost 2 bases, and 9 bases stayed unmatched. The CDR3 is 15 residues long. The germline CDR1 and CDR2 sequences are SGHRS and YFSETQ. CDR3 in amino acids: CASSRDSTTTYEQYF. The CDR3, as DNA: TGCGCCAGCAGCAGGGACAGTACTACGACCTACGAGCAGTACTTC.

V usage is TRBV28 and J usage is TRBJ1-1; no reliable D call. This CDR3 spans 15 amino acids. Trimming shortened V by 5 bases and J by 3 bases, and 16 bases separated the two germline ends. Germline assignment: CDR1 MDHEN and CDR2 SYDVKM. CDR3 DNA sequence: TGTGCCAGCAGTCCCGCTAGGACGGGGTACACTGAAGCTTTCTTT. Translated: CASSPARTGYTEAFF.

The chain couples TRBV7-2 to TRBJ1-4, with a weak D call TRBD1 (6 bases). The V gene's germline CDR1 is SGHTA and CDR2 FQGNSA. This CDR3 spans 15 amino acids. V gave up 1 base and J gave up 5 bases, with 11 bases separating them. The chain's CDR3 is CASSLGSRGNEKLFF. For the CDR3, the DNA is TGTGCCAGCAGCTTAGGATCCAGGGGCAATGAAAAACTGTTTTTT.

The chain recombines TRBV4-2 with TRBJ1-4, with D possibly matching TRBD1 (6 bases). V lost 3 bases and J lost 5, with 19 bases in between. The CDR3 covers 17 residues. CDR1 is LGHNA and CDR2 is YNFKEQ in the germline V gene. In nucleotides, the CDR3 is TGTGCCAGCAGCCAGAGAGGGGAAGGGGGTAGAAATGAAAAACTGTTTTTT. Translation: CASSQRGEGGRNEKLFF.

The rearrangement links TRBV28 to TRBJ2-1, with 8 bases aligning to TRBD1. This CDR3 has 15 amino acids. Germline V gene lookup returns CDR1 MDHEN and CDR2 SYDVKM. Trimming took 8 bases from V and 7 from J; bases not matched to a gene: 13. CDR3 loop: CASSRRQGAKNEQFF. The CDR3, as DNA: TGTGCCAGCTCTCGAAGGCAGGGGGCAAAGAATGAGCAGTTCTTC.

The chain recombines TRBV11-2 with TRBJ2-7; TRBD2 matches at 8 bases. Per the germline V gene, CDR1 is SGHAT and CDR2 is FQNNGV. This CDR3 comprises 14 residues. The V and J ends lost 5 bases and 3 bases, in that order; junction bases with no gene match: 6. CDR3 bases: TGTGCCAGCAGCGGTATAGCGGGAATCTACGAGCAGTACTTC. It yields the protein CASSGIAGIYEQYF.

This clone was seen once. The rearrangement joins TRBV3-1 (or the pseudogene TRBV3-2) to TRBJ1-2, with 7 positions matching TRBD1. Germline CDR1 reads LGHDT; CDR2 reads YNNKEL (reference sequence). The CDR3 length is 15 residues. The ends lost 4 bases at V and 8 bases at J; junction bases unmatched: 13. CDR3 in amino acids: CASSPGGGAVWGYTF. The CDR3 DNA reads TGTGCCAGCAGCCCAGGGGGGGGCGCCGTTTGGGGCTACACCTTC.

The chain joins TRBV11-2 to TRBJ1-1; D gene uncertain. This CDR3 has 13 amino acids. Germline lookup yields CDR1 SGHAT and CDR2 FQNNGV. The V end was cut by 5 bases, the J end by 4 bases, with 11 bases between. The CDR3 here is CASSPAWSTEAFF. The DNA of the CDR3 is TGTGCCAGCAGCCCGGCGTGGAGCACTGAAGCTTTCTTT.

This sequence joins TRBV12-5 and TRBJ2-2, with D perhaps TRBD1 (7 bases). Per the germline V gene, CDR1 is LGHNT and CDR2 is FRNRAP. The length of the CDR3 is 15 residues. V dropped 1 base and J dropped 5 bases, with 11 bases sitting between them. CDR3 in DNA: TGTGCTAGTGGTTTGGGGACAGGAGGGACCGGGGAGCTGTTTTTT. This translates into CASGLGTGGTGELFF. Full variable domain (rest looked up from reference TRBV12-5 and TRBJ2-2): DARVTQTPRHKVTEMGQEVTMRCQPILGHNTVFWYRQTMMQGLELLAYFRNRAPLDDSGMPKDRFSAEMPDATLATLKIQPSEPRDSAVYFCASGLGTGGTGELFFGEGSRLTVL.

The chain couples TRBV7-9 to TRBJ2-7; 8 nucleotides match TRBD2. This CDR3 spans 15 amino acids. The germline gives CDR1 SEHNR, CDR2 FQNEAQ (reference sequence). Unmatched junction bases numbered 3, after V lost 2 bases and J lost 0 bases. CDR3 sequence: CASSLSGTSSYEQYF. The CDR3 DNA reads TGTGCCAGCAGCTTATCCGGGACTAGCTCCTACGAGCAGTACTTC.